The 22 T cell receptor beta chains below come from one sample, sequenced in a study of response to subunit inactivated influenza vaccine. In TCRdb, the RT-PCR reads were re-called with MiXCR into one record per CDR3 protein. This table holds more than 700,000 distinct CDR3 sequences, approximately 22% found once. The source material was PBMCs from blood, sampled around 5 days after vaccination. The source of these receptors is a man aged 50-60 years who received an inactivated influenza vaccine.

The table lists this clonotype with a few counts. The rearrangement links TRBV6-1 to TRBJ2-3; the D is unclear. Germline CDR1 and CDR2: MNHNS and SASEGT. V lost 5 bases, J lost 2 bases, and 14 bases lay in between. This CDR3 region has 15 residues. The CDR3 spells CASSIGAATTDTQYF. Here the CDR3 DNA reads TGTGCCAGCAGTATCGGCGCAGCTACCACAGATACGCAGTATTTT.

The J gene is TRBJ2-7, the V gene TRBV29-1; D is perhaps TRBD1 (5 bases). V was pared by 5 bases and J by 1 base, with 12 bases between. The CDR3 covers 13 residues. Germline lookup yields CDR1 SQVTM and CDR2 ANQGSEA. CDR3 protein: CSVLTAKSYEQYF. The DNA for the CDR3 is TGCAGCGTTTTGACAGCAAAGTCCTACGAGCAGTACTTC.

There are a few counts of this clonotype. The chain combines TRBV29-1 with TRBJ2-2, with 7 bases aligning to TRBD1. The V gene end was trimmed by 6 bases and the J gene end by 4 bases; junction bases not matched to a gene: 11. The CDR3 totals 15 residues. Germline V gene lookup returns CDR1 SQVTM and CDR2 ANQGSEA. CDR3 DNA sequence: TGCAGCGTCACAACAGGGGCCCGGGGCACCGGGGAGCTGTTTTTT. Its translation is CSVTTGARGTGELFF.

The chain employs TRBV28 and TRBJ1-1, with TRBD1 matching 11 bases. Germline-derived CDR1 and CDR2 are MDHEN and SYDVKM. The CDR3 covers 16 residues. V lost 5 bases to trimming and J lost 5 bases; unmatched junction nucleotides: 10. CDR3 nucleotide sequence: TGTGCCAGCAGTAACGGACAGGGGGCGCTGAGGACTGAAGCTTTCTTT. Its protein is CASSNGQGALRTEAFF.

This clonotype was recorded at least ten times. The V call is TRBV20-1, the J call TRBJ2-5; D may be TRBD1 (6 bases). Deletions cut 2 bases from V and 0 bases from J, with 10 bases between. The CDR3 totals 14 residues. CDR1 DFQATT and CDR2 SNEGSKA come from the germline V gene (reference sequence). CDR3 loop: CSARRDMYQETQYF. CDR3 in DNA: TGCAGTGCTAGAAGGGACATGTACCAAGAGACCCAGTACTTC.

The chain links TRBV10-3 to TRBJ2-1; 9 nucleotides line up with TRBD2. V shed 7 bases, J shed 4 bases, and the junction held 8 bases outside the gene matches. This CDR3 is built from 15 residues. Germline V gene lookup returns CDR1 ENHRY and CDR2 SYGVKD. The CDR3 is CAINGPSGKYNEQFF. DNA of the CDR3: TGTGCCATCAATGGCCCTAGCGGGAAATACAATGAGCAGTTCTTC.

The chain is built from TRBV15 and TRBJ2-1; perhaps TRBD2 as D (5 bases). V was cut by 2 bases and J by 6 bases, with 11 bases left in between. Per germline, CDR1 LNHNV and CDR2 YYDKDF (reference sequence). The CDR3 covers 14 residues. CDR3 amino acids: CATSRSRSGNEQFF. DNA of the CDR3: TGTGCCACCAGCAGATCCCGGAGCGGCAATGAGCAGTTCTTC.

The rearrangement uses TRBV27 and TRBJ2-7; D is unresolved. This CDR3 contains 13 residues. Germline V gene data show CDR1 as MNHEY and CDR2 as SMNVEV (reference sequence). The V end lost 8 bases, the J end lost 4 bases, and 15 bases lay between the germline ends. CDR3 in amino acids: CASRMQIGYEQYF. Written as DNA, the CDR3 is TGTGCCAGCCGGATGCAAATAGGGTACGAGCAGTACTTC.

V is TRBV4-2 and J is TRBJ2-7; maybe TRBD1 (5 bases). The CDR3 is 15 residues long. Trimming took off 3 bases at V and 4 bases at J, with 16 bases between the two ends. Germline V gene lookup returns CDR1 LGHNA and CDR2 YNFKEQ. Here the CDR3 DNA reads TGTGCCAGCAGCCAGTCCCGAGCAGGGAAATACGAGCAGTACTTC. Translating it yields CASSQSRAGKYEQYF.

This clonotype was picked up many times. CDR3 in DNA: TGCAGCGCACGGACAGGGGAATGGGAGACCCAGTACTTC. Translated: CSARTGEWETQYF. The chain links TRBV29-1 to TRBJ2-5; 9 nucleotides match TRBD1. The CDR3 runs to 13 residues. Germline loops: CDR1 SQVTM, CDR2 ANQGSEA. The trim removed 7 bases at V and 5 bases at J, leaving 8 bases unmatched.

This clonotype was recorded at least ten times. The gene calls are TRBV12-3 or TRBV12-4 and TRBJ2-1, with 8 bases lining up with TRBD2. The CDR3 is 17 residues long. Trimming took 5 bases from V and 0 from J; bases not matched to a gene: 9. The CDR3, as DNA: TGTGCCAGCAGTACCCGGGAGGGGGTGAGCTCCTACAATGAGCAGTTCTTC. Amino acids: CASSTREGVSSYNEQFF.

The gene calls are TRBV27 and TRBJ2-2; 9 nucleotides match TRBD1. The ends lost 6 bases at V and 5 bases at J; junction bases unmatched: 13. The CDR3 has 17 residues. Germline CDR1 MNHEY, CDR2 SMNVEV (reference sequence). The CDR3 region has the DNA TGTGCCAGCAGCAAGCTCCGAGGACAGGGGTTAACCGGGGAGCTGTTTTTT. Translated, it gives CASSKLRGQGLTGELFF.

This clonotype was found a few times. The chain combines TRBV5-1 with TRBJ1-6, with D maybe TRBD1 (5 bases). This CDR3 is built from 16 residues. Trimming shortened V by 4 bases and J by 14 bases, and 25 bases separated the two germline ends. Germline V gene data show CDR1 as SGHRS and CDR2 as YFSETQ. This CDR3 is CASSPMTGGPTTTLHF. The CDR3 DNA reads as TGCGCCAGCAGCCCGATGACGGGGGGACCGACAACGACCCTCCACTTT.

This clonotype has only a few counts. The V call is TRBV9, the J call TRBJ2-1; maybe TRBD2 (5 bases). The CDR3 sequence is 13 residues long. The germline V gene has CDR1 SGDLS and CDR2 YYNGEE. The ends were cut back, 2 bases at V and 5 bases at J, with 8 bases in the middle. The CDR3 DNA reads TGTGCCAGCAGCGTCAGAGGGAACAATGAGCAGTTCTTC. Protein sequence: CASSVRGNNEQFF.

The V call is TRBV28, the J call TRBJ1-6; a weak D match, TRBD1 (6 bases). The CDR3 totals 15 residues. Germline V gene sequence: CDR1 MDHEN, CDR2 SYDVKM. V was shortened by 4 bases and J by 8 bases, with 15 bases between the two germline ends. The CDR3 protein is CASSSNRAIDSPLHF. The CDR3, as DNA: TGTGCCAGCAGTTCTAACAGGGCTATAGATTCACCCCTCCACTTT.

This clonotype was seen only a few times. The rearrangement links TRBV7-9 to TRBJ1-4, with 7 nucleotides matching TRBD1. The ends lost 5 bases at V and 6 bases at J; junction bases unmatched: 3. Germline V gene sequence: CDR1 SEHNR, CDR2 FQNEAQ (reference sequence). The CDR3 totals 13 residues. The CDR3 reads CASSRQGDEKLFF. The CDR3 DNA follows: TGTGCCAGCAGCCGTCAGGGGGATGAAAAACTGTTTTTT.

The V and J genes are TRBV2 and TRBJ1-6, with 9 bases that match TRBD1. Germline CDR1 and CDR2: SNHLY and FYNNEI. The V and J ends lost 4 bases and 9 bases, in that order; junction bases with no gene match: 7. This CDR3 region has 15 residues. As DNA, the CDR3 is TGTGCCAGCAGTGGCTTCGGGACAGGGACTTCACCCCTCCACTTT. Protein: CASSGFGTGTSPLHF.

The chain recombines TRBV5-1 with TRBJ1-6, with 9 bases aligning to TRBD1. The CDR3 is 16 amino acids. Germline CDR1 SGHRS, CDR2 YFSETQ. After removal of 5 bases from V and 14 bases from J, the junction contained 17 bases not matched to a gene. CDR3 in amino acids: CASSRTGTGSKVSLHF. In DNA, the CDR3 is TGCGCCAGCAGTCGGACCGGGACAGGGAGCAAGGTGTCCCTCCACTTT.

This clonotype turned up a few times. The chain carries TRBV6-1 and TRBJ2-7; a possible D gene is TRBD1 (5 bases). The CDR3 is 14 amino acids. CDR1 and CDR2 from the germline V gene are MNHNS and SASEGT. The V end was cut by 7 bases, the J end by 1 base, with 14 bases between. In DNA form, the CDR3 reads TGTGCCAGCAAAAATCAGGGCCGGTCCTACGAGCAGTACTTC. Its protein product is CASKNQGRSYEQYF.

This clonotype was observed a few times. V and J are TRBV12-3 or TRBV12-4 and TRBJ1-2, with a tentative D call TRBD1 (5 bases). The CDR3 totals 14 residues. V was clipped by 5 bases and J by 1 base, with 11 bases between them. In DNA form, the CDR3 reads TGTGCCAGCAGTCCGACGACAGTTAACTATGGCTACACCTTC. Its protein is CASSPTTVNYGYTF.

This clonotype turned up a few times. The gene calls are TRBV12-3 or TRBV12-4 and TRBJ1-2, with 7 bases fitting TRBD1. Trimming took 6 bases from V and 6 from J; bases not matched to a gene: 7. This CDR3 is built from 13 residues. In nucleotides, the CDR3 is TGTGCCAGCAGAACGACAGGGTTGCATGGCTACACCTTC. It is translated as CASRTTGLHGYTF.

This clonotype was seen a handful of times. This chain uses TRBV5-6 with TRBJ2-7, with D perhaps matching TRBD1 or TRBD2 (5 bases each). This CDR3 contains 14 residues. V was pared by 4 bases and J by 9 bases, with 20 bases between. CDR1 is SGHDT and CDR2 is YYEEEE in the germline V gene. CDR3 residues: CASSHRDGPMGQYF. The CDR3 nucleotides read TGTGCCAGCAGCCACCGGGACGGCCCGATGGGGCAGTACTTC.